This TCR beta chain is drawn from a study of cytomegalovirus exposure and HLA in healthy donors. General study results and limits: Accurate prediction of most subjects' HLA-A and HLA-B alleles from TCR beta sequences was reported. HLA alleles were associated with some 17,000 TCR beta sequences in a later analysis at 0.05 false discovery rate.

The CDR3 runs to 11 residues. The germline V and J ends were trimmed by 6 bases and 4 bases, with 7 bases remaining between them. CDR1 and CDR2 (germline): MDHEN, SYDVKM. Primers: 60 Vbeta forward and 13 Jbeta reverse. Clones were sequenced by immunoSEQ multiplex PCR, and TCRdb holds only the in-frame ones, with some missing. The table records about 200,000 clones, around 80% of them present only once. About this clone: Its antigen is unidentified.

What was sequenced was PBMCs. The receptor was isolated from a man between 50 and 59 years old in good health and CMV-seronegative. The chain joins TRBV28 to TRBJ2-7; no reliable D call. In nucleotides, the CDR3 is TGTGCCAGCAGCCAAGCGTACGAGCAGTACTTC. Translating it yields CASSQAYEQYF. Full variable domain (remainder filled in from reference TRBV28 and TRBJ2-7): DVKVTQSSRYLVKRTGEKVFLECVQDMDHENMFWYRQDPGLGLRLIYFSYDVKMKEKGDIPEGYSVSREKKERFSLILESASTNQTSMYLCASSQAYEQYFGPGTRLTVT.